These 17 T cell receptor beta chains were all obtained from the same sample, sequenced in a study of cytomegalovirus exposure and HLA in healthy donors. Assay used: immunoSEQ multiplex PCR; TCRdb lists only in-frame clones, some missing. The repertoire includes under 250,000 clones, more than 75% of them detected once, and less than 3% sits in the top ten. The sample comprised PBMCs. The receptors were gathered from a man between 18 and 29 years old in good health and CMV-seronegative.

The V and J genes are TRBV6-5 and TRBJ2-7; a possible D gene is TRBD2 (6 bases). The CDR3 contains 14 residues. Germline CDR1 is MNHEY and CDR2 is SVGAGI. V lost 2 bases to trimming and J lost 3 bases, with 11 bases between them. CDR3 residues: CASSYVEGYYEQYF. CDR3 sequence (DNA): TGTGCCAGCAGTTACGTGGAGGGGTACTACGAGCAGTACTTC.

The rearrangement uses TRBV21-1 and TRBJ1-6; no DNA check was done on the table's D call, TRBD1. TRBV21-1 is designated a pseudogene. The CDR3 runs to 15 residues. CDR3 sequence reads: CASSRRDSLNSPLHF. The CDR3 coding sequence is TGTGCCAGCAGCAGGAGGGACAGTCTTAATTCACCCCTCCACTTT.

This clone turned up a few times. The CDR3 protein is CASSTRGGSNQPQHF. CDR3 DNA sequence: TGCGCCAGCAGCACACGAGGAGGAAGCAATCAGCCCCAGCATTTT. V is TRBV5-1 and J is TRBJ1-5, with no clear D. Looked up from germline, CDR1 is SGHRS and CDR2 is YFSETQ. The CDR3 loop spans 15 amino acids. V shed 4 bases and J shed 1 base, with 12 bases lying between them. The whole variable domain, filled in from reference TRBV5-1 and TRBJ1-5, reads KAGVTQTPRYLIKTRGQQVTLSCSPISGHRSVSWYQQTPGQGLQFLFEYFSETQRNKGNFPGRFSGRQFSNSRSEMNVSTLELGDSALYLCASSTRGGSNQPQHFGDGTRLSIL.

The CDR3 DNA reads as TGCGCCAGCAGCACCCCAACAGGGGCCGAGACCCAGTACTTC. Translating it yields CASSTPTGAETQYF. The V call is TRBV5-1, the J call TRBJ2-5; 7 nucleotides line up with TRBD1. CDR1 is SGHRS and CDR2 is YFSETQ in the germline V gene. With 4 bases clipped from V and 5 bases from J, the junction kept 8 bases outside the gene matches. This CDR3 spans 14 amino acids.

The chain couples TRBV10-3 to TRBJ2-3; possible D gene TRBD2, 6 bases. CDR3 length equals 14 residues. CDR1 is ENHRY and CDR2 is SYGVKD in the germline V gene. Between the trimmed V and J ends, which lost 3 bases and 6 bases, there was a span of 13 bases. CDR3 DNA: TGTGCCATCAGTGAAGAGCGGGCATGGGATACGCAGTATTTT. The encoded protein is CAISEERAWDTQYF.

The rearrangement links TRBV7-9 to TRBJ1-1, with D unresolved. Germline CDR1 SEHNR, CDR2 FQNEAQ (reference sequence). The CDR3 totals 15 residues. The V end was cut by 2 bases, the J end by 4 bases, with 14 bases between. DNA for the CDR3: TGTGCCAGCAGCTTATTAGAGTTTTCGGGCACTGAAGCTTTCTTT. Encoded protein: CASSLLEFSGTEAFF.

The chain carries TRBV28 and TRBJ1-2; possible D gene TRBD1, 6 bases. The CDR3 consists of 12 residues. The germline gives CDR1 MDHEN, CDR2 SYDVKM. The ends were cut back, 6 bases at V and 2 bases at J, with 7 bases in the middle. CDR3 loop: CASRTGNYGYTF. CDR3 DNA: TGTGCCAGCAGAACAGGGAACTATGGCTACACCTTC.

The rearrangement links TRBV21-1 to TRBJ1-2. TRBV21-1 is a known pseudogene. There are 15 residues in the CDR3. CDR3 nucleotides: TGTGCCAGCAGGGGGGATTTCGGAGGGGTTTATGGCTACACCTTC. Amino acids: CASRGDFGGVYGYTF.

This clone came up a few times. This rearrangement joins TRBV2 to TRBJ2-7; D may be TRBD1 (5 bases). The CDR3 has 12 residues. Trimming took off 5 bases at V and 4 bases at J, with 9 bases between the two ends. The germline CDR1 and CDR2 sequences are SNHLY and FYNNEI. The CDR3 protein is CASSTGSYEQYF. For the CDR3, the DNA is TGTGCCAGCAGTACAGGATCATACGAGCAGTACTTC.

The genes are TRBV9 and TRBJ1-6, with TRBD1 matching over 10 bases. V lost 5 bases to trimming and J lost 9 bases; unmatched junction nucleotides: 8. Germline assignment: CDR1 SGDLS and CDR2 YYNGEE. The CDR3 is made up of 15 amino acids. CDR3 region: CASRDGQGGRSPLHF. The DNA of the CDR3 is TGTGCCAGCAGGGACGGACAGGGGGGCCGTTCACCCCTCCACTTT. Drawing the rest from reference TRBV9 and TRBJ1-6, the complete variable domain is DSGVTQTPKHLITATGQRVTLRCSPRSGDLSVYWYQQSLDQGLQFLIQYYNGEERAKGNILERFSAQQFPDLHSELNLSSLELGDSALYFCASRDGQGGRSPLHFGNGTRLTVT.

The chain employs TRBV10-2 and TRBJ2-5; TRBD2 aligns across 8 bases. J was trimmed by 4 bases and V by 6 bases; bases with no gene match: 4. From germline, CDR1 is WSHSY and CDR2 SAAADI. CDR3 size: 13 residues. Here the CDR3 reads CASRPGTRETQYF. The DNA of the CDR3 is TGCGCCAGCAGACCCGGGACTAGAGAGACCCAGTACTTC.

The gene calls are TRBV6-1 and TRBJ2-2; tentatively, D is TRBD2 (5 bases). The CDR3 has 14 amino acids. The germline gives CDR1 MNHNS, CDR2 SASEGT. V lost 7 bases and J 4 bases, leaving 13 bases between the germline ends. The CDR3 DNA is TGTGCCAGCAATACCCCCGGGGTCACCGGGGAGCTGTTTTTT. Amino acid sequence: CASNTPGVTGELFF.

The count of this clone is one. J is TRBJ1-1 and V is TRBV7-9; no reliable D call. The V end was cut by 4 bases, the J end by 5 bases, with 14 bases between. The CDR3 loop spans 14 amino acids. Germline V gene data show CDR1 as SEHNR and CDR2 as FQNEAQ (reference sequence). Here the CDR3 DNA reads TGTGCCAGCAGCTACATTCTGGTCGGGACTGAAGCTTTCTTT. Translating it yields CASSYILVGTEAFF.

Sample share makes this clone medium-sized. J is TRBJ1-6 and V is TRBV19; the D is unclear. Germline V gene sequence: CDR1 LNHDA, CDR2 SQIVND (reference sequence). Trimming stripped 7 bases from V and 10 bases from J, with 20 bases between. There are 15 residues in the CDR3. In DNA, the CDR3 is TGTGCCAGTATGGAGGGTCCCGATGGAATGTCACCCCTCCACTTT. It encodes CASMEGPDGMSPLHF. The full variable domain, its missing parts supplied by reference TRBV19 and TRBJ1-6, is DGGITQSPKYLFRKEGQNVTLSCEQNLNHDAMYWYRQDPGQGLRLIYYSQIVNDFQKGDIAEGYSVSREKKESFPLTVTSAQKNPTAFYLCASMEGPDGMSPLHFGNGTRLTVT.

This chain uses TRBV15 with TRBJ1-6; 7 bases are a match to TRBD1. The CDR3 length is 16 residues. The V and J ends lost 3 bases and 6 bases, in that order; junction bases with no gene match: 8. Looked up from germline, CDR1 is LNHNV and CDR2 is YYDKDF (reference sequence). The CDR3 DNA reads as TGTGCCACCAGCAGCAAGTACCGGGACAGTAATTCACCCCTCCACTTT. Amino acid sequence: CATSSKYRDSNSPLHF.

V gene TRBV4-3 combines with J gene TRBJ2-1; 7 bases match TRBD1. Germline values: CDR1 LGHNA, CDR2 YSLEER. The CDR3 has 17 amino acids. V dropped 0 bases and J dropped 2; count of bases not matched to a gene: 7. The CDR3 spells CASSQEGTGTAYNEQFF. DNA of the CDR3: TGCGCCAGCAGCCAAGAGGGGACGGGGACAGCCTACAATGAGCAGTTCTTC.

V usage is TRBV28 and J usage is TRBJ1-2; D perhaps matches TRBD1 (5 bases). Trimming removed 2 bases from V and 7 bases from J, with 17 bases in between. Germline values: CDR1 MDHEN, CDR2 SYDVKM. This CDR3 region has 15 residues. The CDR3 DNA reads as TGTGCCAGCAGTTTACTGGGACCTGGGGGGTCTGGCTACACCTTC. Amino acid sequence: CASSLLGPGGSGYTF.